These 10 T cell receptor beta chains were sequenced from one sample in a study of blood T cell repertoires in COVID-19. Generated by immunoSEQ multiplex PCR, the TCRdb table keeps only in-frame clones and is missing some. In the table there are around 400,000 clones, 87% of which are singletons. Sequencing was done on a sample of peripheral blood. Every receptor here comes from an older woman with COVID-19, enrolled during active disease.

This chain joins TRBV2 and TRBJ2-1; D may be TRBD1 (6 bases). Per germline, CDR1 SNHLY and CDR2 FYNNEI. The V and J ends lost 8 bases and 4 bases respectively, with 12 bases between them. This CDR3 has 13 amino acids. The CDR3 is CASHRDNYNEQFF. The CDR3 bases are TGTGCCAGCCACAGGGACAATTACAATGAGCAGTTCTTC.

This clone was seen only once. This chain uses TRBV9 with TRBJ1-2; 7 bases line up with TRBD1. This CDR3 is 16 amino acids long. Germline lookup yields CDR1 SGDLS and CDR2 YYNGEE. The V segment lost 0 bases and the J segment 2 bases; nucleotides outside the gene matches: 7. The CDR3 sequence: CASSVGGRQGNYGYTF. CDR3 sequence (DNA): TGTGCCAGCAGCGTAGGAGGACGACAGGGAAACTATGGCTACACCTTC.

The chain combines TRBV28 with TRBJ1-2, with D uncertain. The germline V and J ends were trimmed by 2 bases and 7 bases, with 8 bases remaining between them. Germline CDR1 and CDR2: MDHEN and SYDVKM. The CDR3 runs 12 residues. The DNA for the CDR3 is TGTGCCAGCAGTTTACCCCCGAGTGGCTACACCTTC. Protein product: CASSLPPSGYTF.

The rearrangement joins TRBV29-1 to TRBJ1-1; D possibly corresponds to TRBD1 (5 bases). Germline CDR1 and CDR2: SQVTM and ANQGSEA. The CDR3 length is 14 residues. V lost 4 bases to trimming and J lost 0 bases, with 12 bases between them. CDR3 residues: CSVVAAGLNTEAFF. The CDR3 DNA follows: TGCAGCGTTGTAGCGGCAGGGCTGAACACTGAAGCTTTCTTT.

The chain couples TRBV30 to TRBJ2-3, with a tentative D call TRBD2 (6 bases). Between the trimmed V and J ends, which lost 5 bases and 4 bases, there was a span of 16 bases. Germline-derived CDR1 and CDR2 are GTSNPN and SVGIG (reference sequence). The CDR3 is made up of 14 amino acids. The CDR3 protein is CAWLRAGSADTQYF. CDR3 nucleotides: TGTGCCTGGCTGCGCGCGGGGTCTGCAGATACGCAGTATTTT.

V gene TRBV24-1 combines with J gene TRBJ2-1; TRBD2 matches 15 bases. CDR1 and CDR2 (germline): KGHDR, SFDVKD. V shed 6 bases and J 1 base; nucleotides not matched to a gene: 6. The CDR3 length is 18 residues. CDR3 sequence (DNA): TGTGCCACCAGTAGGACTAGCGGGGGGGCCCCATCCTACAATGAGCAGTTCTTC. It specifies CATSRTSGGAPSYNEQFF.

This clone was recorded only once. The chain recombines TRBV29-1 with TRBJ2-7, with TRBD1 matching 9 bases. The germline V gene has CDR1 SQVTM and CDR2 ANQGSEA. With 1 base clipped from V and 1 base from J, the junction kept 5 bases outside the gene matches. The CDR3 length is 15 residues. The CDR3 DNA is TGCAGCGTTGAAGGGTCTGGGACAGGGTCCTACGAGCAGTACTTC. Translated, it gives CSVEGSGTGSYEQYF.

The chain carries TRBV10-3 and TRBJ2-5, with D possibly matching TRBD1 (6 bases). The CDR3 has 13 residues. Germline V CDR1 and CDR2: ENHRY, SYGVKD. Trimming pared 3 bases from V and 5 bases from J, leaving 10 bases between. The CDR3 here is CAISDRGGETQYF. The CDR3 DNA reads as TGTGCCATCAGTGACAGGGGCGGCGAGACCCAGTACTTC.

The V gene is TRBV7-6, the J gene TRBJ1-1; 7 bases map to TRBD1. The CDR3 consists of 15 residues. V shed 5 bases, J shed 1 base, and the junction held 7 bases outside the gene matches. Per germline, CDR1 SGHVS and CDR2 FNYEAQ. CDR3 DNA sequence: TGTGCCAGCAGCCGACGACAGGGAGAGAACACTGAAGCTTTCTTT. This gives the protein CASSRRQGENTEAFF.

This clone was found a few times. V and J are TRBV5-1 and TRBJ2-5; D is perhaps TRBD1 (6 bases). The CDR3 length is 14 residues. V was trimmed by 4 bases and J by 2 bases, leaving 12 bases between them. The germline CDR1 and CDR2 sequences are SGHRS and YFSETQ. CDR3 in amino acids: CASSPGQYQETQYF. The CDR3 bases are TGCGCCAGCAGCCCCGGACAGTATCAAGAGACCCAGTACTTC.